A single sample gave rise to the 30 T cell receptor beta chains below, sequenced in a study of blood T cell repertoires in COVID-19 (dated by TCRdb to 2020 to 2022). Library preparation employed the immunoSEQ multiplex PCR assay. TCRdb retrieved this table from immuneACCESS and kept in-frame rearrangements only. Not all clones are present; in checked studies, unresolved V genes account for under half, and no reason is known for the remainder. This sample has about 190,000 clones in its table, and approximately 91% of those were observed once. About 6.7% of the sample rests with the top ten. Sequences were obtained from peripheral blood. The receptors derive from a man aged 40-49 years with acute or convalescent COVID-19.

This clone was seen a handful of times. One junction end disagrees with the germline gene, perhaps due to a read error. The J gene is TRBJ2-2, the V gene TRBV6-1; 8 bases align to TRBD1. This CDR3 is built from 16 residues. CDR1 is MNHNS, CDR2 SASEGT, per germline. Here the CDR3 DNA reads TGTGCCAGCAGTGAAAGAAACAGGGGGAACAGCGGGGAGCTGTTTTTT. Its translation is CASSERNRGNSGELFF.

Only one count was recorded for this clone. The CDR3 protein is CASSLGDSYEQYF. In DNA, the CDR3 is TGTGCCAGCAGCCTCGGGGACTCCTACGAGCAGTACTTC. The rearrangement links TRBV11-2 to TRBJ2-7, with D maybe TRBD2 (5 bases). The ends were cut back, 5 bases at V and 0 bases at J, with 8 bases in the middle. Germline loops: CDR1 SGHAT, CDR2 FQNNGV. This CDR3 comprises 13 residues.

The J gene is TRBJ1-1, the V gene TRBV6-5; D gene uncertain. CDR1 is MNHEY, CDR2 SVGAGI, per germline. CDR3 length: 13 residues. V lost 6 bases, J lost 3 bases, and 11 bases lay in between. The CDR3 loop is CASREKRDTEAFF. Here the CDR3 DNA reads TGTGCCAGCAGAGAGAAGAGGGACACTGAAGCTTTCTTT.

The chain is built from TRBV19 and TRBJ1-5, with D maybe TRBD1 (5 bases). With 0 bases removed from V and 1 base from J, the gap between germline ends came to 7 bases. The CDR3 consists of 15 residues. Germline V gene lookup returns CDR1 LNHDA and CDR2 SQIVND (reference sequence). The CDR3 here is CASSIDAGSNQPQHF. For the CDR3, the DNA is TGTGCCAGTAGTATAGACGCAGGGAGCAATCAGCCCCAGCATTTT. The variable domain in full, with the rest retrieved from reference TRBV19 and TRBJ1-5, is DGGITQSPKYLFRKEGQNVTLSCEQNLNHDAMYWYRQDPGQGLRLIYYSQIVNDFQKGDIAEGYSVSREKKESFPLTVTSAQKNPTAFYLCASSIDAGSNQPQHFGDGTRLSIL.

Notes on this clone: Other DNA sequences in the sample encode the same CDR3. This chain joins TRBV18 and TRBJ1-4, with D unclear. The CDR3 is made up of 13 amino acids. V dropped 3 bases and J dropped 5 bases, with 7 bases sitting between them. Germline CDR1 is KGHSH and CDR2 is LQKENI. The CDR3 here is CASSPGQNEKLFF. CDR3 DNA sequence: TGTGCCAGCTCACCGGGCCAAAATGAAAAACTGTTTTTT.

The chain employs TRBV2 and TRBJ1-2; 10 bases map to TRBD1. The CDR3 extends over 16 amino acids. With V trimmed by 4 bases and J by 4 bases, 9 bases remained unmatched. The germline CDR1 and CDR2 sequences are SNHLY and FYNNEI. The CDR3 reads CASSVGDRGWGYGYTF. CDR3 sequence (DNA): TGTGCCAGCAGTGTGGGGGACAGGGGATGGGGCTATGGCTACACCTTC.

This clone showed up just once. This chain connects TRBV13 to TRBJ2-7; a possible D gene is TRBD1 (6 bases). The CDR3 loop spans 15 amino acids. Germline assignment: CDR1 PRHDT and CDR2 FYEKMQ (reference sequence). With 2 bases removed from V and 0 bases from J, the gap between germline ends came to 11 bases. CDR3 protein: CASSLSQGFSYEQYF. The CDR3, as DNA: TGTGCCAGCAGCTTAAGCCAGGGGTTCTCCTACGAGCAGTACTTC.

This clone has just one count. The CDR3 region has the DNA TGTGCCAGCAGTGTGCGGTCGGGACACTCCCAAGAGACCCAGTACTTC. It yields the protein CASSVRSGHSQETQYF. The chain carries TRBV6-1 and TRBJ2-5; tentative D call: TRBD1 (6 bases). V gave up 4 bases and J gave up 1 base, with 16 bases separating them. Germline V gives CDR1 MNHNS, CDR2 SASEGT. The length of the CDR3 is 16 residues.

The chain has TRBV7-9 and TRBJ1-1, with 9 bases aligning to TRBD1. The CDR3 covers 14 residues. With 5 bases clipped from V and 1 base from J, the junction kept 2 bases outside the gene matches. Per the germline V gene, CDR1 is SEHNR and CDR2 is FQNEAQ (reference sequence). The CDR3 coding sequence is TGTGCCAGCAGCAAGGACAGGGGGAACACTGAAGCTTTCTTT. Protein product: CASSKDRGNTEAFF.

The rearrangement joins TRBV19 to TRBJ1-1; 8 bases fit TRBD1. V lost 6 bases to trimming and J lost 5 bases; unmatched junction nucleotides: 8. CDR1 and CDR2 (germline): LNHDA, SQIVND (reference sequence). This CDR3 is built from 14 residues. This CDR3 is CASSSGQGGTEAFF. As DNA, the CDR3 is TGTGCCAGTAGCTCCGGACAGGGAGGAACTGAAGCTTTCTTT.

The table lists this clone with a count of one. Different DNA sequences within this sample yield the same CDR3. The chain joins TRBV27 to TRBJ1-1; no firm D call. The CDR3 has 15 residues. In germline, CDR1 is MNHEY, CDR2 SMNVEV (reference sequence). Trimming took off 0 bases at V and 1 base at J, with 9 bases between the two ends. As DNA, the CDR3 is TGTGCCAGCAGTTTATCGTACAGAGCGAACACTGAAGCTTTCTTT. Its protein product is CASSLSYRANTEAFF.

This rearrangement joins TRBV5-1 to TRBJ2-1; TRBD2 matches at 12 bases. This CDR3 spans 15 amino acids. Germline V gives CDR1 SGHRS, CDR2 YFSETQ. V lost 2 bases to trimming and J lost 10 bases; unmatched junction nucleotides: 7. The CDR3 DNA is TGCGCCAGCAGCTTACCACTAGCGGGGGGCCGGGAGCAGTTCTTC. Protein product: CASSLPLAGGREQFF. Looking up the rest from reference TRBV5-1 and TRBJ2-1 gives the full variable domain: KAGVTQTPRYLIKTRGQQVTLSCSPISGHRSVSWYQQTPGQGLQFLFEYFSETQRNKGNFPGRFSGRQFSNSRSEMNVSTLELGDSALYLCASSLPLAGGREQFFGPGTRLTVL.

The rearrangement joins TRBV10-2 to TRBJ1-1; unclear D gene. Trimming left V 5 bases short and J 1 base short, with 8 bases between. The CDR3 has 13 residues. CDR1 is WSHSY and CDR2 is SAAADI in the germline V gene. CDR3 in DNA: TGCGCCAGCAGTTATGACTGGAACACTGAAGCTTTCTTT. It specifies CASSYDWNTEAFF.

The rearrangement joins TRBV5-1 to TRBJ2-7, with 9 bases identical to TRBD1. CDR3 length equals 15 residues. CDR1 and CDR2 (germline): SGHRS, YFSETQ. V gave up 4 bases and J gave up 10 bases; unmatched junction bases: 15. CDR3 in amino acids: CASSPTTGGPRAQYF. The CDR3 DNA follows: TGCGCCAGCAGCCCTACTACAGGGGGCCCAAGAGCACAGTACTTC.

V gene TRBV18 combines with J gene TRBJ2-2, with a tentative D call TRBD1 (5 bases). Trimming stripped 3 bases from V and 8 bases from J, with 10 bases between. Germline CDR1 KGHSH, CDR2 LQKENI. The CDR3 is 13 amino acids. The CDR3 nucleotides read TGTGCCAGCTCACCCATCAGGGAAGGGGAGCTGTTTTTT. Translation gives CASSPIREGELFF.

V and J are TRBV4-2 and TRBJ1-2; the match to TRBD1 covers 7 bases. The ends lost 3 bases at V and 8 bases at J; junction bases unmatched: 15. CDR3 length: 16 residues. In germline, CDR1 is LGHNA, CDR2 YNFKEQ. In nucleotides, the CDR3 is TGTGCCAGCAGCCAGCAGCTCCTGACAGGGATCTGGGGCTACACCTTC. It yields the protein CASSQQLLTGIWGYTF.

The chain carries TRBV18 and TRBJ2-6; 9 nucleotides agree with TRBD1. Germline loops: CDR1 KGHSH, CDR2 LQKENI. J gave up 0 bases and V 3 bases, and 3 bases lay outside the gene matches. The CDR3 covers 17 residues. Written as DNA, the CDR3 is TGTGCCAGCTCACCGGGACAGGGCAACTCTGGGGCCAACGTCCTGACTTTC. The encoded protein is CASSPGQGNSGANVLTF.

The J gene is TRBJ2-1, the V gene TRBV7-3; 11 nucleotides match TRBD1. Germline V gene data show CDR1 as SGHTA and CDR2 as FQGTGA. CDR3 length: 14 residues. After removal of 5 bases from V and 9 bases from J, the junction contained 6 bases not matched to a gene. CDR3 sequence reads: CASSPDRGQGEQFF. CDR3 bases: TGTGCCAGCAGCCCGGACAGGGGGCAGGGTGAGCAGTTCTTC.

The chain has TRBV30 and TRBJ2-3, with TRBD2 as a possible D gene (5 bases). CDR3 length: 12 residues. Trimming removed 0 bases from V and 9 bases from J, with 10 bases in between. The germline CDR1 and CDR2 sequences are GTSNPN and SVGIG (reference sequence). CDR3 amino acids: CAWSVLDLTQYF. The CDR3, as DNA: TGTGCCTGGAGTGTATTGGACTTGACGCAGTATTTT.

This clone occurred once. This sequence joins TRBV7-9 and TRBJ1-2; D remains unclear. The CDR3 contains 13 residues. Deletions cut 1 base from V and 8 bases from J, with 11 bases between. The germline CDR1 and CDR2 sequences are SEHNR and FQNEAQ (reference sequence). CDR3 protein: CASSLVVEQGYTF. DNA of the CDR3: TGTGCCAGCAGCTTAGTAGTGGAGCAGGGCTACACCTTC.

This clone came up once. The V and J genes are TRBV7-2 and TRBJ2-1; 8 bases fit TRBD2. V was clipped by 1 base and J by 8 bases; unmatched bases: 10. Germline V gene sequence: CDR1 SGHTA, CDR2 FQGNSA. CDR3 length: 16 amino acids. CDR3 in amino acids: CASSLDIAGTPDEQFF. For the CDR3, the DNA is TGTGCCAGCAGCTTAGATATAGCGGGGACCCCCGATGAGCAGTTCTTC.

This rearrangement joins TRBV19 to TRBJ1-4, with no clear D. Looked up from germline, CDR1 is LNHDA and CDR2 is SQIVND (reference sequence). The CDR3 is 15 amino acids. Trimming shortened V by 1 base and J by 10 bases, and 16 bases separated the two germline ends. DNA for the CDR3: TGTGCCAGTAGTATAGGAAGGTCAGCCGGAGGAAAACTGTTTTTT. Its protein product is CASSIGRSAGGKLFF.

The chain employs TRBV5-1 and TRBJ1-6; no definite D call. Looked up from germline, CDR1 is SGHRS and CDR2 is YFSETQ. Trimming shortened V by 3 bases and J by 7 bases, and 17 bases separated the two germline ends. The CDR3 extends over 16 amino acids. CDR3 nucleotide sequence: TGCGCCAGCAGCTCGAGGCCGGGTTTTCGAAATTCACCCCTCCACTTT. Protein: CASSSRPGFRNSPLHF.

V and J are TRBV19 and TRBJ1-1; TRBD1 is a possible D gene (5 bases). The CDR3 runs 14 residues. The V gene's germline CDR1 is LNHDA and CDR2 SQIVND (reference sequence). V lost 5 bases, J lost 4 bases, and 14 bases lay in between. As DNA, the CDR3 is TGTGCCAGTAGTCGCAGGGCAGGTGGCACTGAAGCTTTCTTT. Translation: CASSRRAGGTEAFF.

The chain combines TRBV5-8 with TRBJ2-3, with D maybe TRBD2 (6 bases). CDR1 is SGHTS and CDR2 is YDEGEE in the germline V gene. CDR3 length: 14 residues. With 4 bases removed from V and 1 base from J, the gap between germline ends came to 10 bases. This CDR3 is CASSPGLRTDTQYF. The CDR3 DNA is TGTGCCAGCAGCCCGGGACTGCGCACAGATACGCAGTATTTT.

V is TRBV2 and J is TRBJ1-2, with 9 positions matching TRBD1. V shed 7 bases, J shed 6 bases, and the junction held 9 bases outside the gene matches. The germline gives CDR1 SNHLY, CDR2 FYNNEI. There are 14 residues in the CDR3. The CDR3 DNA reads as TGTGCCAGCAACCGGGACAGGGTTGTAGATGGCTACACCTTC. It codes for CASNRDRVVDGYTF.

The rearrangement joins TRBV5-6 to TRBJ1-1; 7 bases map to TRBD1. With 4 bases clipped from V and 6 bases from J, the junction kept 9 bases outside the gene matches. This CDR3 contains 14 residues. Germline CDR1 is SGHDT and CDR2 is YYEEEE. CDR3 sequence (DNA): TGTGCCAGCAGCCTCCAGGGGGTTGGGTCTGAAGCTTTCTTT. Amino acid sequence: CASSLQGVGSEAFF.

The chain couples TRBV5-1 to TRBJ1-5; 8 nucleotides match TRBD1. With 4 bases clipped from V and 5 bases from J, the junction kept 8 bases outside the gene matches. The CDR3 sequence is 15 residues long. Germline loops: CDR1 SGHRS, CDR2 YFSETQ. CDR3 bases: TGCGCCAGCAGCCTACAGGGGGACCAGGATCAGCCCCAGCATTTT. Protein product: CASSLQGDQDQPQHF.

V usage is TRBV18 and J usage is TRBJ2-1; 8 bases map to TRBD2. V trimming: 3 bases; J trimming: 8 bases; junction bases outside the gene matches: 9. Germline CDR1 is KGHSH and CDR2 is LQKENI. The length of the CDR3 is 15 residues. The CDR3 loop is CASSPGTSGVHEQFF. DNA for the CDR3: TGTGCCAGCTCACCTGGGACTAGTGGGGTACATGAGCAGTTCTTC.

This clone appeared a single time. The chain employs TRBV30 and TRBJ1-2; 9 nucleotides line up with TRBD1. The CDR3 is 18 amino acids. V was pared by 5 bases and J by 3 bases, with 19 bases of the junction left unmatched. The V gene's germline CDR1 is GTSNPN and CDR2 SVGIG (reference sequence). The CDR3 DNA reads as TGTGCCTGGGCGGACAGGGGAAGCCCCAATTTTTGGGACTATGGCTACACCTTC. Encoded protein: CAWADRGSPNFWDYGYTF.